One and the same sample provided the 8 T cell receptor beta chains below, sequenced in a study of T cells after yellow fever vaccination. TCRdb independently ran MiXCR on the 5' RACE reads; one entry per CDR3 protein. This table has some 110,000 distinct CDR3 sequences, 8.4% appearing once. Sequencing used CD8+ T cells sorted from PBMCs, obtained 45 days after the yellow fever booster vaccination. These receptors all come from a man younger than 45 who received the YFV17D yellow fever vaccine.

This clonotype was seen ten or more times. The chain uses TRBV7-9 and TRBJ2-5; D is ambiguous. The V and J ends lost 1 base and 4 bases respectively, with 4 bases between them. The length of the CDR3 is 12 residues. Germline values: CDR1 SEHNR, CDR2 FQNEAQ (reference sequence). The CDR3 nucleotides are TGTGCCAGCAGCTTAGTGGTAGAGACCCAGTACTTC. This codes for CASSLVVETQYF.

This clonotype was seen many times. This chain's CDR3 is CASSDGGNGYTF. CDR3 coding DNA: TGTGCCAGCAGTGACGGAGGTAATGGCTACACCTTC. The chain carries TRBV25-1 and TRBJ1-2; D not resolved. Germline V lookup: CDR1 MGHDK, CDR2 SYGVNS. The CDR3 runs to 12 residues. Deletions cut 3 bases from V and 6 bases from J, with 8 bases between.

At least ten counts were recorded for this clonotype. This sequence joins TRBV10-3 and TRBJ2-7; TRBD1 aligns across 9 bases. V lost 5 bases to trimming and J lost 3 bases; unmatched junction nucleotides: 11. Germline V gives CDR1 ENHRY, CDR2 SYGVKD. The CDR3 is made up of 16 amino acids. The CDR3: CAISLQTSGQGYEQYF. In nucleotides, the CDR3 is TGTGCCATCAGTTTGCAAACGTCGGGACAGGGCTACGAGCAGTACTTC.

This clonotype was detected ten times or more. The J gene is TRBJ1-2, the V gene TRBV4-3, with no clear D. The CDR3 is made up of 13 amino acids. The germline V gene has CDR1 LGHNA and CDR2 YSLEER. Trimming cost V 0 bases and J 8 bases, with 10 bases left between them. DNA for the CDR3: TGCGCCAGCAGCCAAGACCCCTACGGAGGCTACACCTTC. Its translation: CASSQDPYGGYTF.

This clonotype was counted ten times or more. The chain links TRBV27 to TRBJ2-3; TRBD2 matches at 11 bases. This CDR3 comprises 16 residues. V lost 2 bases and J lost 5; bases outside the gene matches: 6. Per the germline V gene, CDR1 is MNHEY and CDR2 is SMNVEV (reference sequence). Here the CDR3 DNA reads TGTGCCAGCAGTTTACGCGGACTAGCGGGTTTAGATACGCAGTATTTT. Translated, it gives CASSLRGLAGLDTQYF.

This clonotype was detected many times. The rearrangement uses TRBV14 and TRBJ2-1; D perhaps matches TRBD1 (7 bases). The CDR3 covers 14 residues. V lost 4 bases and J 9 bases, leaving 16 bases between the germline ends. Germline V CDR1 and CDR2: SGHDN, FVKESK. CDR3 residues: CASSPFTGDSEQFF. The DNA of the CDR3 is TGTGCCAGCAGCCCTTTCACAGGGGACTCTGAGCAGTTCTTC.

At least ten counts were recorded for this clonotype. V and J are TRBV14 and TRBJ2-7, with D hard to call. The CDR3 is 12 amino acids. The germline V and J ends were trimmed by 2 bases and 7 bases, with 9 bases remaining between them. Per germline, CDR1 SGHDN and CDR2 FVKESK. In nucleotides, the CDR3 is TGTGCCAGCAGCCAATCCAGGCCTGAGCAGTACTTC. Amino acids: CASSQSRPEQYF.

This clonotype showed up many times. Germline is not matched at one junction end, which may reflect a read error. This CDR3 reads CASSLAGGSPTDTQYF. In DNA form, the CDR3 reads TGTGCCAGCAGCCTAGCGGGAGGTTCTCCCACAGATACGCAGTATTTT. J is TRBJ2-3 and V is TRBV7-2; TRBD2 matches 11 bases. The CDR3 contains 16 residues. Germline V gene data show CDR1 as SGHTA and CDR2 as FQGNSA.